Listed below are T cell receptor beta chains from one sample, sequenced in a study of OX40 agonist ivuxolimab in advanced cancers. Some clones are missing from TCRdb's copy, which holds only in-frame ones; the method was immunoSEQ multiplex PCR. The table lists some 77,000 clones, more than 75% of them singletons. The sample in question was CD4+ or CD8+ T cells sorted from blood, obtained in a trial of the OX40 agonist ivuxolimab. The source of these receptors is an adult with an advanced solid tumor such as melanoma, head and neck, liver or kidney cancer. CDR3s include the opening cysteine and the closing phenylalanine or tryptophan. A D gene is named only where the DNA matches it firmly. Part of the rows lack a size; the others show once, few, many or a class for expanded clones.

v_call: TRBV29-1; clone_size: NA; d_call: NA; j_call: TRBJ2-7; cdr3_aa: CSAQRSHEQYF; cdr3_nt: TGCAGCGCTCAGAGGAGCCACGAGCAGTACTTC
v_call: TRBV4-1; clone_size: NA; d_call: NA; j_call: TRBJ2-2; cdr3_aa: CASSQLPGRGNTGELFF; cdr3_nt: TGCGCCAGCAGCCAACTACCGGGACGGGGAAACACCGGGGAGCTGTTTTTT
v_call: TRBV9; clone_size: NA; d_call: TRBD1; j_call: TRBJ1-4; cdr3_aa: CASSVGSGGHVKLFF; cdr3_nt: TGTGCCAGCAGCGTAGGGTCAGGGGGACATGTAAAACTGTTTTTT
v_call: TRBV9; clone_size: NA; d_call: NA; j_call: TRBJ2-7; cdr3_aa: CASSVGPGVDTARNEQYF; cdr3_nt: TGTGCCAGCAGCGTAGGACCCGGAGTGGACACGGCTAGGAACGAGCAGTACTTC
v_call: TRBV5-4; clone_size: NA; d_call: NA; j_call: TRBJ2-3; cdr3_aa: CASSPEPRGTQYF; cdr3_nt: TGTGCCAGCAGCCCGGAACCAAGAGGTACGCAGTATTTT
v_call: TRBV7-9; clone_size: NA; d_call: TRBD1; j_call: TRBJ2-7; cdr3_aa: CASSRDRAGNEQYF; cdr3_nt: TGTGCCAGCAGCCGGGACAGGGCTGGAAACGAGCAGTACTTC
v_call: TRBV7-9; clone_size: once; d_call: TRBD2; j_call: TRBJ2-7; cdr3_aa: CASSLGLRRGGAYEQYF; cdr3_nt: TGTGCCAGCAGCTTAGGCCTGCGACGCGGGGGGGCGTACGAGCAGTACTTC
v_call: TRBV6-6; clone_size: NA; d_call: TRBD1; j_call: TRBJ2-3; cdr3_aa: CASNPTGTGGIDTQYF; cdr3_nt: TGTGCCAGCAACCCGACCGGGACAGGGGGAATAGATACGCAGTATTTT
v_call: TRBV5-4; clone_size: NA; d_call: NA; j_call: TRBJ2-5; cdr3_aa: CASSPGNPGETQYF; cdr3_nt: TGTGCCAGCAGCCCTGGGAACCCTGGGGAGACCCAGTACTTC
v_call: TRBV28; clone_size: NA; d_call: TRBD2; j_call: TRBJ2-7; cdr3_aa: CASSFGGVAGVPYEQYF; cdr3_nt: TGTGCCAGCAGTTTTGGGGGGGTAGCGGGAGTTCCCTACGAGCAGTACTTC
v_call: TRBV10-3; clone_size: NA; d_call: NA; j_call: TRBJ1-6; cdr3_aa: CAISERGGISPLHF; cdr3_nt: TGTGCCATCAGTGAACGGGGAGGGATTTCACCCCTCCACTTT
v_call: TRBV27; clone_size: NA; d_call: NA; j_call: TRBJ2-4; cdr3_aa: CASSFRAPRLPYF; cdr3_nt: TGTGCCAGCAGTTTTCGGGCCCCGCGATTGCCGTACTTC
v_call: TRBV5-1; clone_size: NA; d_call: NA; j_call: TRBJ1-1; cdr3_aa: CASSLGTGSFTEAFF; cdr3_nt: TGCGCCAGCAGCTTGGGAACCGGGTCCTTCACTGAAGCTTTCTTT
v_call: TRBV5-1; clone_size: NA; d_call: NA; j_call: TRBJ1-2; cdr3_aa: CASSLGQSSTMGYTF; cdr3_nt: TGCGCCAGCAGCTTGGGACAGTCTAGTACTATGGGCTACACCTTC
v_call: TRBV27; clone_size: NA; d_call: NA; j_call: TRBJ1-1; cdr3_aa: CASSLLGGRAFF; cdr3_nt: TGTGCCAGCAGTTTATTGGGGGGGCGAGCTTTCTTT
v_call: TRBV20-1; clone_size: once; d_call: NA; j_call: TRBJ2-5; cdr3_aa: CSASQETQYF; cdr3_nt: TGCAGTGCTAGCCAAGAGACCCAGTACTTC
v_call: TRBV30; clone_size: once; d_call: NA; j_call: TRBJ1-5; cdr3_aa: CAWSVKTGLRGQPQHF; cdr3_nt: TGTGCCTGGAGTGTCAAAACAGGGCTCCGGGGTCAGCCCCAGCATTTT
v_call: TRBV2; clone_size: few; d_call: TRBD1; j_call: TRBJ1-2; cdr3_aa: CASRDRSSYGYTF; cdr3_nt: TGTGCCAGCAGGGACAGGAGCAGTTATGGCTACACCTTC
v_call: TRBV14; clone_size: NA; d_call: TRBD2; j_call: TRBJ2-2; cdr3_aa: CASSLLATNTGELFF; cdr3_nt: TGTGCCAGCAGCCTACTAGCGACGAACACCGGGGAGCTGTTTTTT
v_call: TRBV6-1; clone_size: NA; d_call: NA; j_call: TRBJ2-3; cdr3_aa: CATWGLGPIDTQYF; cdr3_nt: TGTGCCACCTGGGGACTGGGCCCCATAGATACGCAGTATTTT
v_call: TRBV27; clone_size: NA; d_call: TRBD1; j_call: TRBJ1-1; cdr3_aa: CASHRQGRTEAFF; cdr3_nt: TGTGCCAGCCACCGACAGGGGAGGACTGAAGCTTTCTTT
v_call: TRBV10-3; clone_size: NA; d_call: NA; j_call: TRBJ2-5; cdr3_aa: CAISGTETQYF; cdr3_nt: TGTGCCATCAGCGGGACGGAGACCCAGTACTTC
v_call: TRBV5-1; clone_size: NA; d_call: NA; j_call: TRBJ2-1; cdr3_aa: CASSLGIDEDEQFF; cdr3_nt: TGCGCCAGCAGCTTGGGGATCGATGAGGATGAGCAGTTCTTC
v_call: TRBV29-1; clone_size: NA; d_call: NA; j_call: TRBJ1-1; cdr3_aa: CSVHGRGMTEAFF; cdr3_nt: TGCAGCGTCCACGGGCGGGGAATGACTGAAGCTTTCTTT
v_call: TRBV7-6; clone_size: NA; d_call: NA; j_call: TRBJ1-2; cdr3_aa: CASSSRGLGYTF; cdr3_nt: TGTGCCAGCAGCTCCCGGGGCCTCGGCTACACCTTC
v_call: TRBV11-1; clone_size: NA; d_call: NA; j_call: TRBJ2-2; cdr3_aa: CASSSRNTGELFF; cdr3_nt: TGTGCCAGCAGCTCCAGGAACACCGGGGAGCTGTTTTTT
v_call: TRBV28; clone_size: NA; d_call: NA; j_call: TRBJ2-5; cdr3_aa: CASNPSRRRRDETQYF; cdr3_nt: TGTGCCAGCAACCCTTCTAGACGCCGGCGGGACGAGACCCAGTACTTC
v_call: TRBV10-1; clone_size: NA; d_call: NA; j_call: TRBJ1-1; cdr3_aa: CASSELGAGEAFF; cdr3_nt: TGCGCCAGCAGTGAGTTGGGGGCCGGTGAAGCTTTCTTT
v_call: TRBV11-2; clone_size: few; d_call: NA; j_call: TRBJ1-3; cdr3_aa: CASSFRDSGNTIYF; cdr3_nt: TGTGCCAGCAGCTTTAGAGACTCTGGAAACACCATATATTTT
v_call: TRBV7-2; clone_size: NA; d_call: TRBD1; j_call: TRBJ1-1; cdr3_aa: CASTMDRVNTEAFF; cdr3_nt: TGTGCCAGCACCATGGACAGGGTGAACACTGAAGCTTTCTTT
v_call: TRBV29-1; clone_size: NA; d_call: TRBD2; j_call: TRBJ2-5; cdr3_aa: CSASGSETQYF; cdr3_nt: TGCAGCGCGAGCGGGAGTGAGACCCAGTACTTC
v_call: TRBV5-1; clone_size: NA; d_call: TRBD2; j_call: TRBJ2-1; cdr3_aa: CASSLRGGYNEQFF; cdr3_nt: TGCGCCAGCAGCTTGCGGGGGGGCTACAATGAGCAGTTCTTC
v_call: TRBV6-5; clone_size: few; d_call: NA; j_call: TRBJ1-6; cdr3_aa: CASMRGSYNSPLHF; cdr3_nt: TGTGCCAGCATGAGGGGCTCCTATAATTCACCCCTCCACTTT
v_call: TRBV15; clone_size: NA; d_call: NA; j_call: TRBJ2-3; cdr3_aa: CATSRGQQDTQYF; cdr3_nt: TGTGCCACCAGCAGAGGACAGCAAGATACGCAGTATTTT
v_call: TRBV7-2; clone_size: once; d_call: NA; j_call: TRBJ1-1; cdr3_aa: CASSLWQTNTEAFF; cdr3_nt: TGTGCCAGCAGCTTATGGCAGACTAACACTGAAGCTTTCTTT
v_call: TRBV27; clone_size: NA; d_call: TRBD2; j_call: TRBJ2-5; cdr3_aa: CASSRRVTSGETQYF; cdr3_nt: TGTGCCAGCTCACGGCGCGTTACTAGCGGGGAGACCCAGTACTTC
v_call: TRBV7-6; clone_size: NA; d_call: NA; j_call: TRBJ1-6; cdr3_aa: CASSPGGSSPLHF; cdr3_nt: TGTGCCAGCAGCCCAGGCGGGAGTTCACCCCTCCACTTT
v_call: TRBV6-1; clone_size: NA; d_call: NA; j_call: TRBJ2-5; cdr3_aa: CASSYLETQYF; cdr3_nt: TGTGCCAGCAGTTACCTGGAGACCCAGTACTTC
v_call: TRBV11-3; clone_size: once; d_call: NA; j_call: TRBJ2-3; cdr3_aa: CASSLGLADTQYF; cdr3_nt: TGTGCCAGCAGCTTAGGATTGGCAGATACGCAGTATTTT
v_call: TRBV6-4; clone_size: NA; d_call: NA; j_call: TRBJ2-2; cdr3_aa: CASSLGAETGELFF; cdr3_nt: TGTGCCAGCAGTCTGGGGGCCGAGACCGGGGAGCTGTTTTTT
v_call: TRBV5-6; clone_size: few; d_call: NA; j_call: TRBJ2-2; cdr3_aa: CASSPGQPTGELFF; cdr3_nt: TGTGCCAGCAGCCCTGGACAGCCCACCGGGGAGCTGTTTTTT
v_call: TRBV5-4; clone_size: NA; d_call: NA; j_call: TRBJ1-1; cdr3_aa: CASSSKLAGNTEAFF; cdr3_nt: TGTGCCAGCAGCTCTAAGTTGGCAGGGAACACTGAAGCTTTCTTT
v_call: TRBV15; clone_size: NA; d_call: NA; j_call: TRBJ1-1; cdr3_aa: CATSRERLNTEAFF; cdr3_nt: TGTGCCACCAGCAGAGAGCGGTTGAACACTGAAGCTTTCTTT
v_call: TRBV30; clone_size: NA; d_call: NA; j_call: TRBJ2-3; cdr3_aa: CAWRGHSSTDTQYF; cdr3_nt: TGTGCCTGGAGAGGGCACTCAAGCACAGATACGCAGTATTTT
v_call: TRBV2; clone_size: NA; d_call: NA; j_call: TRBJ1-4; cdr3_aa: CASLQSGEKLFF; cdr3_nt: TGTGCCAGCCTCCAGTCGGGGGAAAAACTGTTTTTT
v_call: TRBV6-5; clone_size: NA; d_call: NA; j_call: TRBJ2-7; cdr3_aa: CASGRAVEQYF; cdr3_nt: TGTGCCAGCGGGCGCGCGGTAGAGCAGTACTTC
v_call: TRBV19; clone_size: NA; d_call: TRBD2; j_call: TRBJ2-1; cdr3_aa: CASTLGTSGSLLYYNEQFF; cdr3_nt: TGTGCCAGTACCCTGGGGACTAGCGGGAGTTTGTTATACTACAATGAGCAGTTCTTC
v_call: TRBV7-8; clone_size: NA; d_call: NA; j_call: TRBJ2-1; cdr3_aa: CASSQPLYLAEQFF; cdr3_nt: TGTGCCAGCAGCCAGCCCCTTTATCTAGCGGAGCAGTTCTTC
v_call: TRBV27; clone_size: NA; d_call: NA; j_call: TRBJ2-3; cdr3_aa: CASSLDGGAFADTQYF; cdr3_nt: TGTGCCAGCAGTTTAGATGGGGGGGCTTTTGCAGATACGCAGTATTTT
v_call: TRBV4-1; clone_size: once; d_call: NA; j_call: TRBJ2-7; cdr3_aa: CASSQVGASYEQYF; cdr3_nt: TGCGCCAGCAGCCAAGTGGGGGCTTCCTACGAGCAGTACTTC
v_call: TRBV6-6; clone_size: NA; d_call: TRBD1; j_call: TRBJ2-5; cdr3_aa: CASTSGGTQYF; cdr3_nt: TGTGCCAGCACCTCAGGGGGAACCCAGTACTTC
v_call: TRBV28; clone_size: NA; d_call: TRBD1; j_call: TRBJ2-5; cdr3_aa: CASSLVGGLRETQYF; cdr3_nt: TGTGCCAGCAGTTTGGTAGGGGGCCTAAGAGAGACCCAGTACTTC
v_call: TRBV5-5; clone_size: NA; d_call: TRBD1; j_call: TRBJ1-3; cdr3_aa: CASSAKYGQGAPGNTIYF; cdr3_nt: TGTGCCAGCAGCGCAAAGTACGGACAGGGGGCTCCTGGAAACACCATATATTTT
v_call: TRBV18; clone_size: NA; d_call: TRBD1; j_call: TRBJ1-2; cdr3_aa: CASSPDRGLWGYTF; cdr3_nt: TGTGCCAGCTCACCGGACAGGGGGCTATGGGGCTACACCTTC
v_call: TRBV10-3; clone_size: NA; d_call: NA; j_call: TRBJ2-3; cdr3_aa: CAISRDPDTDTQYF; cdr3_nt: TGTGCCATCAGCCGGGACCCTGACACAGATACGCAGTATTTT
v_call: TRBV27; clone_size: NA; d_call: TRBD1; j_call: TRBJ2-7; cdr3_aa: CASSPGQGLYEQYF; cdr3_nt: TGTGCCAGCAGTCCAGGACAGGGGTTGTACGAGCAGTACTTC